Below, 11 T cell receptor beta chains from the same sample are listed, as sequenced in a study of blood T cells in healthy people across ages. It was with a sample-barcoded 5' primer and a J-beta primer mix that a second PCR of roughly 6 to 12 cycles was run. A single record per CDR3 protein comes from TCRdb applying MiXCR to the 5' RACE reads. The profile shows around 800,000 distinct CDR3 sequences, about 47% of them singletons. Material: blood. The origin of the receptors is an older man in good health.

This clonotype came up a few times. The rearrangement links TRBV5-6 to TRBJ2-1, with 9 bases fitting TRBD1. This CDR3 is 16 amino acids long. The germline gives CDR1 SGHDT, CDR2 YYEEEE. V shed 7 bases, J shed 3 bases, and the junction held 11 bases outside the gene matches. The CDR3: CASASGTGFNYNEQFF. The CDR3 DNA reads as TGTGCCAGCGCCTCCGGGACAGGGTTTAACTACAATGAGCAGTTCTTC. Based on the CDR3 plus reference TRBV5-6 and TRBJ2-1, the full variable domain is DAGVTQSPTHLIKTRGQQVTLRCSPKSGHDTVSWYQQALGQGPQFIFQYYEEEERQRGNFPDRFSGHQFPNYSSELNVNALLLGDSALYLCASASGTGFNYNEQFFGPGTRLTVL.

CDR3 loop: CASRVTGSNQPQHF. As DNA, the CDR3 is TGTGCCAGCAGAGTGACAGGGAGCAATCAGCCCCAGCATTTT. V usage is TRBV27 and J usage is TRBJ1-5, with TRBD1 identical over 7 bases. With 6 bases clipped from V and 1 base from J, the junction kept 3 bases outside the gene matches. CDR3 length: 14 residues. The germline CDR1 and CDR2 sequences are MNHEY and SMNVEV (reference sequence).

The V and J genes are TRBV6-2 or TRBV6-3 and TRBJ1-5, with 10 bases identical to TRBD1. Unmatched junction bases numbered 8, after V lost 2 bases and J lost 4 bases. The CDR3 contains 17 residues. Germline values: CDR1 MNHEY, CDR2 SVGEGT. CDR3 coding DNA: TGTGCCAGCAGTTACGTGTTGGGGACAGGGGTGAATCAGCCCCAGCATTTT. This gives the protein CASSYVLGTGVNQPQHF.

This chain uses TRBV20-1 with TRBJ2-1, with 8 bases identical to TRBD2. In germline, CDR1 is DFQATT, CDR2 SNEGSKA (reference sequence). This CDR3 is 14 amino acids long. Unmatched junction bases numbered 6, after V lost 2 bases and J lost 6 bases. This CDR3 reads CSARRLAGFNEQFF. DNA of the CDR3: TGCAGTGCTAGACGCCTAGCGGGCTTCAATGAGCAGTTCTTC.

This clonotype occurred many times. This chain joins TRBV10-3 and TRBJ1-2, with 12 bases that match TRBD1. Germline trimming cut 0 bases from V and 3 bases from J; bases unmatched to any gene: 2. The CDR3 covers 16 residues. The germline CDR1 and CDR2 sequences are ENHRY and SYGVKD. The CDR3: CAISESGQGADYGYTF. In nucleotides, the CDR3 is TGTGCCATCAGTGAGTCGGGACAGGGGGCCGACTATGGCTACACCTTC.

This clonotype turned up a few times. This rearrangement joins TRBV29-1 to TRBJ1-2; weak D call: TRBD1 (6 bases). The CDR3 runs to 13 residues. Trimming left V 3 bases short and J 8 bases short, with 16 bases between. Germline CDR1 and CDR2: SQVTM and ANQGSEA. CDR3 residues: CSVDVTSQGGYTF. Here the CDR3 DNA reads TGCAGCGTTGACGTAACTTCTCAGGGGGGCTACACCTTC.

The J gene is TRBJ1-5, the V gene TRBV6-6; TRBD1 aligns across 7 bases. The CDR3 covers 14 residues. Per the germline V gene, CDR1 is MNHNY and CDR2 is SVGAGI (reference sequence). V trimming: 5 bases; J trimming: 6 bases; junction bases outside the gene matches: 7. This CDR3 reads CASSPDRVGQPQHF. CDR3 DNA sequence: TGTGCCAGCAGTCCCGACAGGGTGGGTCAGCCCCAGCATTTT.

The chain joins TRBV20-1 to TRBJ2-5; 9 bases are a match to TRBD2. CDR1 is DFQATT and CDR2 is SNEGSKA in the germline V gene (reference sequence). The CDR3 loop spans 16 amino acids. The V gene end was trimmed by 5 bases and the J gene end by 4 bases; junction bases not matched to a gene: 14. This CDR3 is CSAAGTSRPLSETQYF. The CDR3 coding sequence is TGCAGTGCTGCCGGGACTAGCCGACCCCTCTCAGAGACCCAGTACTTC.

In this sample, this clonotype turned up a few times. V usage is TRBV20-1 and J usage is TRBJ2-1; TRBD2 might be the D (6 bases). Trimming removed 6 bases from V and 5 bases from J, with 14 bases in between. Looked up from germline, CDR1 is DFQATT and CDR2 is SNEGSKA (reference sequence). This CDR3 has 13 residues. CDR3 region: CSAKTSPDNEQFF. The DNA for the CDR3 is TGCAGTGCCAAGACTAGTCCCGACAATGAGCAGTTCTTC.

This clonotype has just a few counts. The genes are TRBV7-9 and TRBJ2-1; D perhaps matches TRBD2 (6 bases). Germline V gives CDR1 SEHNR, CDR2 FQNEAQ (reference sequence). Trimming took off 5 bases at V and 8 bases at J, with 22 bases between the two ends. This CDR3 is built from 16 residues. The DNA of the CDR3 is TGTGCCAGCAGCCAACGGCCGGGACTGGGACGCGATGAGCAGTTCTTC. It codes for CASSQRPGLGRDEQFF. Full variable domain (remainder filled in from reference TRBV7-9 and TRBJ2-1): DTGVSQNPRHKITKRGQNVTFRCDPISEHNRLYWYRQTLGQGPEFLTYFQNEAQLEKSRLLSDRFSAERPKGSFSTLEIQRTEQGDSAMYLCASSQRPGLGRDEQFFGPGTRLTVL.

The V call is TRBV28, the J call TRBJ2-7; no clear D gene. The germline V gene has CDR1 MDHEN and CDR2 SYDVKM. The CDR3 is made up of 13 amino acids. Trimming removed 5 bases from V and 5 bases from J, with 13 bases in between. CDR3 region: CASSQGFPHEQYF. CDR3 DNA: TGTGCCAGCAGTCAAGGATTCCCCCACGAGCAGTACTTC.